Below, 22 T cell receptor beta chains from the same sample are listed, as sequenced in a study of cytomegalovirus exposure and HLA in healthy donors (TCRdb year 2017). Preparation of the library involved the immunoSEQ multiplex PCR assay. TCRdb took this table from immuneACCESS and kept in-frame rearrangements with V and J called. Such tables lack part of the clones; where checked against another copy, unresolved V genes explain under half of the gap, and the rest is unexplained. This sample is represented by about 220,000 clones; approximately 80% of them were singletons. The top ten hold over 13% of the sample. Sequenced material: PBMCs. Source of these receptors: a woman aged 25 to 45 in good health and CMV-seropositive.

This chain links TRBV30 with TRBJ2-2; D tentatively reads TRBD1 or TRBD2 (6 bases each). This CDR3 has 12 residues. CDR1 is GTSNPN and CDR2 is SVGIG in the germline V gene (reference sequence). CDR3 in DNA: TGTGCACTTGGTGGGGGGCACGGGGAGCTGTTTTTT. It encodes CALGGGHGELFF.

The rearrangement joins TRBV19 to TRBJ1-5; D may be TRBD1 (5 bases). CDR1 is LNHDA and CDR2 is SQIVND in the germline V gene (reference sequence). There are 13 residues in the CDR3. V gave up 1 base and J gave up 6 bases, with 7 bases separating them. CDR3 protein: CASSIVGPQPQHF. CDR3 nucleotide sequence: TGTGCCAGTAGTATAGTGGGGCCTCAGCCCCAGCATTTT.

The rearrangement links TRBV9 to TRBJ1-4, with D perhaps TRBD1 (5 bases). This CDR3 is built from 14 residues. Looked up from germline, CDR1 is SGDLS and CDR2 is YYNGEE. Trimming left V 4 bases short and J 6 bases short, with 13 bases between. The CDR3 region has the DNA TGTGCCAGCAGCCCCCGATGGGACGATGAAAAACTGTTTTTT. It translates to CASSPRWDDEKLFF.

J is TRBJ2-3 and V is TRBV5-6; no firm D call. Germline CDR1 reads SGHDT; CDR2 reads YYEEEE. V was shortened by 4 bases and J by 4 bases, with 13 bases between the two germline ends. The CDR3 loop spans 14 amino acids. The CDR3 sequence is CASSRPGNSDTQYF. CDR3 sequence (DNA): TGTGCCAGCAGCAGACCGGGCAATTCAGATACGCAGTATTTT.

The chain recombines TRBV19 with TRBJ2-5; D is perhaps TRBD2 (5 bases). The V end was cut by 5 bases, the J end by 1 base, with 17 bases between. Germline V gene data show CDR1 as LNHDA and CDR2 as SQIVND (reference sequence). The length of the CDR3 is 16 residues. As DNA, the CDR3 is TGTGCCAGTAGTGTTGACGTTAGCGCGATCCAAGAGACCCAGTACTTC. It specifies CASSVDVSAIQETQYF.

The chain joins TRBV30 to TRBJ1-1; D gene uncertain. The CDR3 totals 12 residues. CDR1 and CDR2 from the germline V gene are GTSNPN and SVGIG (reference sequence). Trimming removed 4 bases from V and 1 base from J, with 7 bases in between. CDR3 amino acids: CAWKEENTEAFF. CDR3 DNA: TGTGCCTGGAAGGAAGAGAACACTGAAGCTTTCTTT.

This CDR3 reads CASSKDMFDYGYTF. The CDR3 coding sequence is TGTGCCAGCAGTAAGGACATGTTTGATTATGGCTACACCTTC. The chain links TRBV2 to TRBJ1-2; D is possibly TRBD1 (5 bases). The V and J ends lost 5 bases and 5 bases respectively, with 15 bases between them. Germline V lookup: CDR1 SNHLY, CDR2 FYNNEI. CDR3 length: 14 amino acids.

V usage is TRBV6-5 and J usage is TRBJ1-3, with D possibly TRBD1 on 5 matching bases. The CDR3 has 15 amino acids. Germline V CDR1 and CDR2: MNHEY, SVGAGI. Trimming took 6 bases from V and 0 from J, leaving 12 bases between them. CDR3 in amino acids: CASRRGPSSGNTIYF. DNA for the CDR3: TGTGCCAGCAGGAGGGGCCCCTCCTCTGGAAACACCATATATTTT.

The chain links TRBV29-1 to TRBJ2-1; D may match TRBD1 or TRBD2 (5 bases each). The CDR3 length is 15 residues. The V end was cut by 7 bases, the J end by 2 bases, with 18 bases between. Germline lookup yields CDR1 SQVTM and CDR2 ANQGSEA. The CDR3 protein is CSGEPGPQAYNEQFF. In DNA form, the CDR3 reads TGCAGCGGCGAACCGGGACCGCAAGCCTACAATGAGCAGTTCTTC.

The chain employs TRBV5-1 and TRBJ1-4; D possibly corresponds to TRBD1 (6 bases). Trimming removed 2 bases at V and 7 bases at J, with 15 bases between. CDR3 length: 15 residues. Germline CDR1 is SGHRS and CDR2 is YFSETQ. The CDR3 sequence is CASSFTQGDSEKLFF. In DNA, the CDR3 is TGCGCCAGCAGCTTTACACAGGGCGATAGTGAAAAACTGTTTTTT.

The rearrangement uses TRBV18 and TRBJ1-5; 9 bases map to TRBD1. V shed 4 bases, J shed 7 bases, and the junction held 11 bases outside the gene matches. This CDR3 spans 16 amino acids. The germline gives CDR1 KGHSH, CDR2 LQKENI. The CDR3 loop reads CASSRGTGGAGQPQHF. Here the CDR3 DNA reads TGTGCCAGCTCACGGGGAACAGGGGGCGCGGGCCAGCCCCAGCATTTT.

The chain combines TRBV6-5 with TRBJ2-5; D possibly corresponds to TRBD2 (5 bases). From germline, CDR1 is MNHEY and CDR2 SVGAGI. V was cut by 0 bases and J by 5 bases, with 13 bases left in between. CDR3 size: 15 residues. CDR3 in DNA: TGTGCCAGCAGTTACTCTTATCGGGATTCGGAGACCCAGTACTTC. The encoded protein is CASSYSYRDSETQYF.

This chain connects TRBV18 to TRBJ2-3, with a possible D match to TRBD2 (6 bases). CDR3 length equals 15 residues. Trimming removed 2 bases at V and 5 bases at J, with 14 bases between. CDR1 and CDR2 from the germline V gene are KGHSH and LQKENI. CDR3 sequence: CASSPGGITQDTQYF. The CDR3 DNA follows: TGTGCCAGCTCACCAGGGGGGATAACACAAGATACGCAGTATTTT.

This clone was recorded once. This chain connects TRBV11-3 to TRBJ1-1, with D tentatively TRBD1 (5 bases). The CDR3 sequence is 14 residues long. V was shortened by 1 base and J by 0 bases, with 6 bases between the two germline ends. The germline gives CDR1 SGHNT, CDR2 YENEEA. The CDR3 here is CASSLAGMNTEAFF. In nucleotides, the CDR3 is TGTGCCAGCAGCTTAGCAGGGATGAACACTGAAGCTTTCTTT.

The chain links TRBV7-9 to TRBJ1-4; D not resolved. Trimming took off 5 bases at V and 7 bases at J, with 14 bases between the two ends. The CDR3 totals 14 residues. Germline V CDR1 and CDR2: SEHNR, FQNEAQ (reference sequence). DNA of the CDR3: TGTGCCAGCAGCGAAAGAGTCTCTGGTGAAAAACTGTTTTTT. Protein sequence: CASSERVSGEKLFF.

The chain employs TRBV6-5 and TRBJ1-1, with a possible D match to TRBD1 (6 bases). V was shortened by 0 bases and J by 6 bases, with 14 bases between the two germline ends. The CDR3 extends over 15 amino acids. The germline V gene has CDR1 MNHEY and CDR2 SVGAGI. The CDR3 here is CASSYSYRAAPEAFF. Here the CDR3 DNA reads TGTGCCAGCAGTTACTCGTACAGGGCGGCCCCTGAAGCTTTCTTT.

V gene TRBV28 combines with J gene TRBJ1-1; D not certain. Germline V CDR1 and CDR2: MDHEN, SYDVKM. The V and J ends lost 2 bases and 7 bases respectively, with 17 bases between them. The CDR3 loop spans 15 amino acids. The CDR3 protein is CASSLRTLRRIEAFF. CDR3 DNA sequence: TGTGCCAGCAGTTTACGCACACTCCGACGCATTGAAGCTTTCTTT.

The V gene is TRBV7-8, the J gene TRBJ2-1; TRBD2 aligns across 12 bases. This CDR3 region has 16 residues. V lost 4 bases, J lost 2 bases, and 3 bases stayed unmatched. Germline V gene data show CDR1 as SGHVS and CDR2 as FQNEAQ. This CDR3 is CASSWTSGNAYNEQFF. The CDR3 nucleotides are TGTGCCAGCAGCTGGACTAGCGGGAACGCCTACAATGAGCAGTTCTTC.

This rearrangement joins TRBV7-9 to TRBJ1-2; D ambiguous. Trimming took 1 base from V and 4 from J, leaving 7 bases between them. CDR1 is SEHNR and CDR2 is FQNEAQ in the germline V gene (reference sequence). CDR3 length: 13 amino acids. In DNA form, the CDR3 reads TGTGCCAGCAGCTTAGGACACTCCTATGGCTACACCTTC. Translation: CASSLGHSYGYTF.

In DNA form, the CDR3 reads TGTGCCATCAGTGAGGGACGCCAAGCTTTCTTT. It yields the protein CAISEGRQAFF. The chain joins TRBV10-3 to TRBJ1-1, with D uncertain. Germline loops: CDR1 ENHRY, CDR2 SYGVKD. The V end lost 2 bases, the J end lost 9 bases, and 7 bases lay between the germline ends. The CDR3 length is 11 residues.

The chain couples TRBV7-2 to TRBJ1-1; the D is unclear. Germline values: CDR1 SGHTA, CDR2 FQGNSA. The CDR3 is 16 amino acids. The germline V and J ends were trimmed by 1 base and 0 bases, with 12 bases remaining between them. CDR3 region: CASSLDLVSMNTEAFF. In nucleotides, the CDR3 is TGTGCCAGCAGCTTAGATCTAGTCTCTATGAACACTGAAGCTTTCTTT.

V is TRBV11-3 and J is TRBJ1-1; D ambiguous. This CDR3 spans 13 amino acids. Germline CDR1 and CDR2: SGHNT and YENEEA. Trimming cost V 3 bases and J 5 bases, with 10 bases left between them. CDR3 in DNA: TGTGCCAGCAGCTTGAGCGGGATGACTGAAGCTTTCTTT. It translates to CASSLSGMTEAFF.